Below, 23 T cell receptor beta chains from the same sample are listed, as sequenced in a study of T cell responses to AZD1222 COVID-19 vaccine. TCRdb's copy holds only in-frame clones and misses some; the assay was immunoSEQ multiplex PCR. There are approximately 130,000 clones in the sample; under 95% occur only once, and approximately 3.1% lies in the top ten. The specimen was peripheral blood, collected on day 0 of AZD1222 vaccination. These receptor sequences come from an adult in good health.

This clone came up once. This rearrangement joins TRBV6-5 to TRBJ1-1; D is unresolved. With 6 bases removed from V and 4 bases from J, the gap between germline ends came to 18 bases. The CDR3 extends over 15 amino acids. Germline CDR1 is MNHEY and CDR2 is SVGAGI. CDR3 region: CASSPRWGESTEAFF. CDR3 coding DNA: TGTGCCAGCAGCCCAAGGTGGGGAGAAAGCACTGAAGCTTTCTTT.

This sequence joins TRBV5-6 and TRBJ2-1; D is unresolved. The germline gives CDR1 SGHDT, CDR2 YYEEEE. The CDR3 loop spans 13 amino acids. The V end was cut by 1 base, the J end by 6 bases, with 8 bases between. CDR3 loop: CASSLQHFNEQFF. The DNA for the CDR3 is TGTGCCAGCAGCTTGCAACACTTCAATGAGCAGTTCTTC. Full variable domain (outside the CDR3, taken from reference TRBV5-6 and TRBJ2-1): DAGVTQSPTHLIKTRGQQVTLRCSPKSGHDTVSWYQQALGQGPQFIFQYYEEEERQRGNFPDRFSGHQFPNYSSELNVNALLLGDSALYLCASSLQHFNEQFFGPGTRLTVL.

The V and J genes are TRBV15 and TRBJ1-1, with D unclear. The V end lost 3 bases, the J end lost 0 bases, and 17 bases lay between the germline ends. Germline V gene sequence: CDR1 LNHNV, CDR2 YYDKDF (reference sequence). The CDR3 totals 17 residues. CDR3 coding DNA: TGTGCCACCAGCAGTCATCCCTCAGATTTTGTGAACACTGAAGCTTTCTTT. Translation: CATSSHPSDFVNTEAFF.

The chain has TRBV19 and TRBJ2-7, with TRBD2 as a possible D gene (6 bases). V lost 4 bases and J 7 bases, leaving 14 bases between the germline ends. The CDR3 length is 13 residues. CDR1 is LNHDA and CDR2 is SQIVND in the germline V gene (reference sequence). CDR3: CASSTAGGEEQYF. In DNA form, the CDR3 reads TGTGCCAGTAGTACGGCCGGGGGTGAAGAGCAGTACTTC. The full variable domain, rest sourced from reference TRBV19 and TRBJ2-7, is DGGITQSPKYLFRKEGQNVTLSCEQNLNHDAMYWYRQDPGQGLRLIYYSQIVNDFQKGDIAEGYSVSREKKESFPLTVTSAQKNPTAFYLCASSTAGGEEQYFGPGTRLTVT.

V gene TRBV19 combines with J gene TRBJ1-1; 7 bases match TRBD1. V gave up 3 bases and J gave up 5 bases; unmatched junction bases: 3. Per germline, CDR1 LNHDA and CDR2 SQIVND (reference sequence). The CDR3 contains 13 residues. CDR3 amino acids: CASSMRGHTEAFF. DNA for the CDR3: TGTGCCAGTAGTATGAGGGGGCATACTGAAGCTTTCTTT.

The CDR3 loop reads CASSSDRGRREKLFF. As DNA, the CDR3 is TGTGCCAGCAGCTCAGACAGGGGGCGACGGGAAAAACTGTTTTTT. The J gene is TRBJ1-4, the V gene TRBV9; 10 bases map to TRBD1. V dropped 4 bases and J dropped 8; count of bases not matched to a gene: 8. The germline gives CDR1 SGDLS, CDR2 YYNGEE. CDR3 length: 15 residues.

CDR3 sequence reads: CASSLTGTGTEAFF. DNA of the CDR3: TGTGCCAGCAGCTTAACCGGGACAGGCACTGAAGCTTTCTTT. The genes are TRBV7-2 and TRBJ1-1; 8 positions agree with TRBD1. This CDR3 is built from 14 residues. Germline V gene sequence: CDR1 SGHTA, CDR2 FQGNSA. Trimming took 2 bases from V and 4 from J; bases not matched to a gene: 3.

The CDR3 loop is CASDRAMIGQPQHF. CDR3 DNA: TGTGCCAGCGACAGGGCTATGATCGGGCAGCCCCAGCATTTT. This chain connects TRBV6-5 to TRBJ1-5; the match to TRBD1 covers 7 bases. Germline V gives CDR1 MNHEY, CDR2 SVGAGI. The CDR3 length is 14 residues. J gave up 7 bases and V 8 bases, and 11 bases lay outside the gene matches.

V gene TRBV6-6 combines with J gene TRBJ2-1, with 11 bases fitting TRBD1. Per the germline V gene, CDR1 is MNHNY and CDR2 is SVGAGI (reference sequence). The junction had 7 bases not matched to a gene; V was cut back by 6 bases and J by 6 bases. The CDR3 sequence is 15 residues long. Here the CDR3 reads CASRSWTGGFNEQFF. As DNA, the CDR3 is TGTGCCAGCAGATCATGGACAGGGGGCTTCAATGAGCAGTTCTTC.

The chain uses TRBV28 and TRBJ1-1; TRBD1 might be the D (6 bases). CDR3 length: 13 residues. The V gene lost 5 bases and the J gene lost 6 bases, with 13 bases spanning the gap. CDR1 is MDHEN and CDR2 is SYDVKM in the germline V gene. Written as DNA, the CDR3 is TGTGCCAGCAGTGGAGGGGGGATTCCTGAAGCTTTCTTT. It specifies CASSGGGIPEAFF. Looking up the rest from reference TRBV28 and TRBJ1-1 gives the full variable domain: DVKVTQSSRYLVKRTGEKVFLECVQDMDHENMFWYRQDPGLGLRLIYFSYDVKMKEKGDIPEGYSVSREKKERFSLILESASTNQTSMYLCASSGGGIPEAFFGQGTRLTVV.

The chain recombines TRBV5-6 with TRBJ1-5; tentatively, D is TRBD1 (5 bases). V lost 1 base to trimming and J lost 6 bases, with 17 bases between them. The CDR3 is made up of 16 amino acids. CDR1 and CDR2 from the germline V gene are SGHDT and YYEEEE. CDR3 in amino acids: CASSLKSGPLFQPQHF. The CDR3 nucleotides read TGTGCCAGCAGCTTGAAATCGGGACCACTGTTTCAGCCCCAGCATTTT.

The V gene is TRBV6-5, the J gene TRBJ2-3; the D gene is possibly TRBD1 (5 bases). There are 14 residues in the CDR3. The ends were cut back, 3 bases at V and 4 bases at J, with 11 bases in the middle. Germline V gives CDR1 MNHEY, CDR2 SVGAGI. The CDR3 nucleotides read TGTGCCAGCAGTTATCGGACACTACCAGATACGCAGTATTTT. Protein: CASSYRTLPDTQYF.

The chain couples TRBV27 to TRBJ1-5; D is possibly TRBD1 (6 bases). This CDR3 region has 13 residues. From germline, CDR1 is MNHEY and CDR2 SMNVEV (reference sequence). V lost 10 bases, J lost 4 bases, and 14 bases lay in between. The CDR3 sequence: CATGHRANQPQHF. CDR3 nucleotide sequence: TGTGCCACCGGTCACAGGGCTAATCAGCCCCAGCATTTT.

The sample holds one count of this clone. This CDR3 is CASNLQGYEQYF. CDR3 nucleotide sequence: TGTGCCAGCAACCTACAGGGCTACGAGCAGTACTTC. The chain has TRBV28 and TRBJ2-7; a weak D match, TRBD1 (6 bases). This CDR3 spans 12 amino acids. V gave up 7 bases and J gave up 3 bases, with 10 bases separating them. The germline CDR1 and CDR2 sequences are MDHEN and SYDVKM.

The rearrangement links TRBV6-5 to TRBJ1-2; D call uncertain. V lost 6 bases and J 4 bases, leaving 12 bases between the germline ends. This CDR3 has 13 amino acids. The germline CDR1 and CDR2 sequences are MNHEY and SVGAGI. CDR3 amino acids: CASRPRFSYGYTF. CDR3 sequence (DNA): TGTGCCAGCAGGCCTCGATTTAGCTATGGCTACACCTTC.

The chain combines TRBV21-1 with TRBJ2-3; no DNA check was done on the table's D call, TRBD1. TRBV21-1 represents a pseudogene. CDR3 length: 16 amino acids. This chain's CDR3 is CASSKVGPNLTDTQYF. The CDR3 nucleotides are TGTGCCAGCAGCAAAGTGGGGCCTAACCTCACAGATACGCAGTATTTT.

V and J are TRBV3-1 (or the pseudogene TRBV3-2) and TRBJ1-4, with D possibly TRBD1 on 5 matching bases. Per the germline V gene, CDR1 is LGHDT and CDR2 is YNNKEL (reference sequence). V lost 4 bases to trimming and J lost 5 bases, with 11 bases between them. This CDR3 is built from 14 residues. CDR3 sequence (DNA): TGTGCCAGCAGCCCGGGACGGGGAAATGAAAAACTGTTTTTT. Its protein product is CASSPGRGNEKLFF.

This chain links TRBV7-3 with TRBJ2-1, with 8 bases that match TRBD2. J lost 6 bases, V lost 2 bases, and 6 bases had no gene match. Germline CDR1 reads SGHTA; CDR2 reads FQGTGA. This CDR3 comprises 15 residues. In DNA, the CDR3 is TGTGCCAGCAGCTTATCGGGAGGGCCAGGCAATGAGCAGTTCTTC. It is translated as CASSLSGGPGNEQFF.

This clone occurred once. V and J are TRBV19 and TRBJ1-1; D gene ambiguous. CDR1 is LNHDA and CDR2 is SQIVND in the germline V gene (reference sequence). Trimming stripped 5 bases from V and 10 bases from J, with 14 bases between. This CDR3 is 12 amino acids long. The chain's CDR3 is CASSFSSRRAFF. The CDR3 nucleotides are TGTGCCAGTAGTTTCTCGTCGCGGAGAGCTTTCTTT.

The J gene is TRBJ2-7, the V gene TRBV28; D gene ambiguous. There are 12 residues in the CDR3. Germline assignment: CDR1 MDHEN and CDR2 SYDVKM. The V end lost 5 bases, the J end lost 4 bases, and 9 bases lay between the germline ends. Written as DNA, the CDR3 is TGTGCCAGCAGTAAGACGGCATACGAGCAGTACTTC. Translating it yields CASSKTAYEQYF. The whole variable domain, filled in from reference TRBV28 and TRBJ2-7, reads DVKVTQSSRYLVKRTGEKVFLECVQDMDHENMFWYRQDPGLGLRLIYFSYDVKMKEKGDIPEGYSVSREKKERFSLILESASTNQTSMYLCASSKTAYEQYFGPGTRLTVT.

The chain recombines TRBV28 with TRBJ2-1, with a weak D call TRBD2 (5 bases). Germline values: CDR1 MDHEN, CDR2 SYDVKM. V lost 3 bases and J lost 0, with 27 bases in between. The CDR3 totals 21 residues. The chain's CDR3 is CASSFYLGGDARLGSYNEQFF. The CDR3 DNA follows: TGTGCCAGCAGTTTCTACCTAGGAGGCGACGCTCGATTGGGCTCCTACAATGAGCAGTTCTTC. Supplemented by reference TRBV28 and TRBJ2-1, the full variable domain reads DVKVTQSSRYLVKRTGEKVFLECVQDMDHENMFWYRQDPGLGLRLIYFSYDVKMKEKGDIPEGYSVSREKKERFSLILESASTNQTSMYLCASSFYLGGDARLGSYNEQFFGPGTRLTVL.

This clone showed up just once. The rearrangement joins TRBV6-2 or TRBV6-3 to TRBJ2-3, with TRBD2 identical over 9 bases. The germline gives CDR1 MNHEY, CDR2 SVGEGT. The CDR3 runs to 19 residues. V shed 0 bases and J 5 bases; nucleotides not matched to a gene: 15. In nucleotides, the CDR3 is TGTGCCAGCAGTTACTCGGGGCGGGAGGGCTCCGCCTTCCGAGATACGCAGTATTTT. This codes for CASSYSGREGSAFRDTQYF.

The rearrangement links TRBV10-1 to TRBJ1-1, with 8 bases lining up with TRBD1. The CDR3 has 15 residues. Germline CDR1 WNHNN, CDR2 SYGVQD (reference sequence). The J segment lost 0 bases and the V segment lost 6 bases, leaving 6 bases of the junction unmatched. The CDR3 here is CASRGTGALNTEAFF. The CDR3, as DNA: TGCGCCAGCAGGGGGACAGGAGCTCTGAACACTGAAGCTTTCTTT.